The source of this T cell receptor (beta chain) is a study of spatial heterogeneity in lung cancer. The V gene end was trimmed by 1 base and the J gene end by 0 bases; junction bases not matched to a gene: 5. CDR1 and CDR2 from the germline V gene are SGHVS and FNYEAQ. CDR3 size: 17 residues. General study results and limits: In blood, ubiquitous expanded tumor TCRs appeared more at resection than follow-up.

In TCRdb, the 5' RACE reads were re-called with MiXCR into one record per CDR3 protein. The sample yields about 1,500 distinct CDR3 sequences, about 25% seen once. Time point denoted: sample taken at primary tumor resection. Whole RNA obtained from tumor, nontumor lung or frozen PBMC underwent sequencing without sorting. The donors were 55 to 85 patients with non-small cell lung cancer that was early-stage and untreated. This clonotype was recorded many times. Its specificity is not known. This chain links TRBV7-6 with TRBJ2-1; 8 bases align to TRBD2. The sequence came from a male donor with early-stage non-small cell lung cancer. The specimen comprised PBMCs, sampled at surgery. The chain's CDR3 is CASSLGAGVTSYNEQFF. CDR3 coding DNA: TGTGCCAGCAGCTTAGGAGCGGGGGTCACCTCCTACAATGAGCAGTTCTTC.